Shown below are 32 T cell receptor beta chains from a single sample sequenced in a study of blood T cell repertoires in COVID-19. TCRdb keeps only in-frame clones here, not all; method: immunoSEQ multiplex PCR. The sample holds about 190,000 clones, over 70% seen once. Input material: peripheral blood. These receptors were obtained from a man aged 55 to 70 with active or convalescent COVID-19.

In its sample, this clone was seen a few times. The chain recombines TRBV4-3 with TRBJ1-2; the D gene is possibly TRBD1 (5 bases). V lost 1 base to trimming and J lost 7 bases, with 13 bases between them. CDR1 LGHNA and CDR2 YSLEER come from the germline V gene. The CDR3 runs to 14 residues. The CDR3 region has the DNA TGCGCCAGCAGCCAAGCGGTCGGCCAGGGTGGCTACACCTTC. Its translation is CASSQAVGQGGYTF.

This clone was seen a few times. The CDR3 region has the DNA TGTGCCAGCAGCTTAGAAGCTACTGGCTACACCTTC. Amino acids: CASSLEATGYTF. The chain couples TRBV11-2 to TRBJ1-2, with D unclear. This CDR3 spans 12 amino acids. CDR1 SGHAT and CDR2 FQNNGV come from the germline V gene. Trimming took 0 bases from V and 7 from J, leaving 6 bases between them.

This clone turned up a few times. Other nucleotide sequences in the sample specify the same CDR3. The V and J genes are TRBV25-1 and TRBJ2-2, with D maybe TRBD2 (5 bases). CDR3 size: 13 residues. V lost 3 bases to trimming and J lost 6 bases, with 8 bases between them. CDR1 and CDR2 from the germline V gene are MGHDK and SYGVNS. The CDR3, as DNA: TGTGCCAGCAGTGATCGAGGGCCCGGGGAGCTGTTTTTT. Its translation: CASSDRGPGELFF.

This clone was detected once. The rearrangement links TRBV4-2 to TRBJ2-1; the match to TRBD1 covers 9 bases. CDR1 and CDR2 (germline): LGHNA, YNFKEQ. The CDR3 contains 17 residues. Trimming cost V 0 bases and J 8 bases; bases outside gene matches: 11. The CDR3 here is CASSQDGGTGSWDEQFF. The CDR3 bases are TGTGCCAGCAGCCAAGATGGTGGGACAGGGTCTTGGGATGAGCAGTTCTTC.

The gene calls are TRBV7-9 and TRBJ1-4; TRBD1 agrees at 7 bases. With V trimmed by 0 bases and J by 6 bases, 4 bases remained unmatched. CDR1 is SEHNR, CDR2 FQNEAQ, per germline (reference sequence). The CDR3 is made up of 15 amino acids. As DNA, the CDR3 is TGTGCCAGCAGCTTAGCACAGGGGCGGGATGAAAAACTGTTTTTT. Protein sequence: CASSLAQGRDEKLFF.

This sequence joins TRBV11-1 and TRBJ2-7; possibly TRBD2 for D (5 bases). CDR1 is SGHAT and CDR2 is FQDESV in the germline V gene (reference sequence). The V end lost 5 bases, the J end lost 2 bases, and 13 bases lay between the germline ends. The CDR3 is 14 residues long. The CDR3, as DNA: TGTGCCAGCAGCCCAAGGACTGCTACCTACGAGCAGTACTTC. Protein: CASSPRTATYEQYF.

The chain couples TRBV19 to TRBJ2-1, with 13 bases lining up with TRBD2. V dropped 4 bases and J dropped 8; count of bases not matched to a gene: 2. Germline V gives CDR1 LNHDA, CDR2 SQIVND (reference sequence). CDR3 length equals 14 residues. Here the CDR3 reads CASSTGLAGYEQFF. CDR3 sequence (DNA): TGTGCCAGTAGTACGGGACTAGCGGGATATGAGCAGTTCTTC.

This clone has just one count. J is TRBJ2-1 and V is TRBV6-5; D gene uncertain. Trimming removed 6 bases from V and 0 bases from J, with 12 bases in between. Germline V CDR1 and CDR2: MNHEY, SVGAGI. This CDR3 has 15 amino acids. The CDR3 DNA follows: TGTGCCAGCAGCCACCAGTGGAGCTCCTACAATGAGCAGTTCTTC. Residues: CASSHQWSSYNEQFF.

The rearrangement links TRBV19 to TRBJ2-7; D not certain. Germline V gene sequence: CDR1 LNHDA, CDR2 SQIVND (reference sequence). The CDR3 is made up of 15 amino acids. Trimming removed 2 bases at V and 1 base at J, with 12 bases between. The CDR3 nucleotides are TGTGCCAGTAGTATATCGGCAGGATCTTCCTACGAGCAGTACTTC. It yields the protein CASSISAGSSYEQYF. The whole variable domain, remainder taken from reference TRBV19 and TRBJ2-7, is DGGITQSPKYLFRKEGQNVTLSCEQNLNHDAMYWYRQDPGQGLRLIYYSQIVNDFQKGDIAEGYSVSREKKESFPLTVTSAQKNPTAFYLCASSISAGSSYEQYFGPGTRLTVT.

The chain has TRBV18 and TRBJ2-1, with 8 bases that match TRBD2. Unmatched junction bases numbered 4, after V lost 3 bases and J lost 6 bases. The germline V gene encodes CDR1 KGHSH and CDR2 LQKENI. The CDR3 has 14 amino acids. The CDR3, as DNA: TGTGCCAGCTCACCGTTGCGGGAGGTCAATGAGCAGTTCTTC. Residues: CASSPLREVNEQFF.

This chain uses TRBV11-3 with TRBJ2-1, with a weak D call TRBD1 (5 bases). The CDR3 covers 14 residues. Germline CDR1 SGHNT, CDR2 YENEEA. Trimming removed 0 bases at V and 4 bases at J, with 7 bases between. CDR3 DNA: TGTGCCAGCAGCTTAGAGACAGCGTACAATGAGCAGTTCTTC. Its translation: CASSLETAYNEQFF.

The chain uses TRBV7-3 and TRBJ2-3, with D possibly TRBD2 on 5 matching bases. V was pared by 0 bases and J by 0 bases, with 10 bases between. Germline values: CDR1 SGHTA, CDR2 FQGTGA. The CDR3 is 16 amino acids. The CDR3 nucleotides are TGTGCCAGCAGCTTAACCAGGACTGTTAGCACAGATACGCAGTATTTT. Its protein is CASSLTRTVSTDTQYF.

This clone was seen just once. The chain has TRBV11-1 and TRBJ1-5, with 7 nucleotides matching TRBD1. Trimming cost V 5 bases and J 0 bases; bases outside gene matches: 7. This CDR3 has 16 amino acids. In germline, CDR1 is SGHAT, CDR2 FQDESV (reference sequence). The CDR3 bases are TGTGCCAGCAGCCTCACAGGGGTCTATAGCAATCAGCCCCAGCATTTT. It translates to CASSLTGVYSNQPQHF.

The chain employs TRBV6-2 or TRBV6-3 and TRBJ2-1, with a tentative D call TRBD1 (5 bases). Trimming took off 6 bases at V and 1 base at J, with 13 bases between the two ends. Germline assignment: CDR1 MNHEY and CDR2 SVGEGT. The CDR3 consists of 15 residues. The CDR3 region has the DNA TGTGCCAGCAGCCCCTTGCAGGGATCCTACAATGAGCAGTTCTTC. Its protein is CASSPLQGSYNEQFF.

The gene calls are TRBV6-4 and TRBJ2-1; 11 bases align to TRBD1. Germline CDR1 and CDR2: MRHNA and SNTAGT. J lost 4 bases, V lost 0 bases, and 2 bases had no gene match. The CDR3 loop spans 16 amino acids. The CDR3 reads CASSDSGTGGYNEQFF. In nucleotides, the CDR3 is TGTGCCAGCAGTGACTCCGGGACAGGGGGTTACAATGAGCAGTTCTTC.

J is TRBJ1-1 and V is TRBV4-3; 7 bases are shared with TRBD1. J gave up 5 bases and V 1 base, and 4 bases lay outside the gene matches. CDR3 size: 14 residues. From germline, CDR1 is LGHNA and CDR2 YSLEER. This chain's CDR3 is CASSQGRGRTEAFF. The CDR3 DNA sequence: TGCGCCAGCAGCCAAGGAAGGGGGCGTACTGAAGCTTTCTTT.

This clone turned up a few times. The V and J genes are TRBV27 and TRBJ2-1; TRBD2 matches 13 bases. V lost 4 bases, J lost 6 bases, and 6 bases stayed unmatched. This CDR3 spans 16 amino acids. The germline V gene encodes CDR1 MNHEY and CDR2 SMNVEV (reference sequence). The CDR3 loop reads CASSYSRLAGGNEQFF. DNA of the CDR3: TGTGCCAGCAGTTATAGCAGACTAGCGGGGGGCAATGAGCAGTTCTTC.

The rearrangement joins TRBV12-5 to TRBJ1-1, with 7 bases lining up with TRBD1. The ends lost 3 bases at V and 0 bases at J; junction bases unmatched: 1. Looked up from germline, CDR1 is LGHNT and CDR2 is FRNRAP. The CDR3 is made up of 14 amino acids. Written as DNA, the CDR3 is TGTGCTAGTGGTTTTCAGGGGGTGAACACTGAAGCTTTCTTT. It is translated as CASGFQGVNTEAFF.

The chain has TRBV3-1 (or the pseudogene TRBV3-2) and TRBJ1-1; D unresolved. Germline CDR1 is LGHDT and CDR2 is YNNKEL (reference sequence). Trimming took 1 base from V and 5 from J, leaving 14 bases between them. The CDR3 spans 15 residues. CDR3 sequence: CASSQAAGARTEAFF. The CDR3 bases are TGTGCCAGCAGCCAAGCGGCGGGCGCAAGGACTGAAGCTTTCTTT.

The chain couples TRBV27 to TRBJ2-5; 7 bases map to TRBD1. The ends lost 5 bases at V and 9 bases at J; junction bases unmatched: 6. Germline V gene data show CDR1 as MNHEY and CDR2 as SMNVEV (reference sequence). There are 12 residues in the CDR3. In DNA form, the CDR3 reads TGTGCCAGCAGTCCTACAGGGGATCCCCAGTACTTC. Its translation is CASSPTGDPQYF.

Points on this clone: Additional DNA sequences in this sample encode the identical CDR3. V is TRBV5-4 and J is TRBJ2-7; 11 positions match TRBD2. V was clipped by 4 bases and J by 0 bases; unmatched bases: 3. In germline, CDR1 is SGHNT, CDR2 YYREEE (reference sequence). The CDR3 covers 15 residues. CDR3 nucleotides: TGTGCCAGCAGCCGTACTAGCGGGAGCTCCTACGAGCAGTACTTC. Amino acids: CASSRTSGSSYEQYF.

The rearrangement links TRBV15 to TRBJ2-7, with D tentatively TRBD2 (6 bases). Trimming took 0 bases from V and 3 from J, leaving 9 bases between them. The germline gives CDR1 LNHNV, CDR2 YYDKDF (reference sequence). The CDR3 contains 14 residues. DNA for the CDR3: TGTGCCACCAGCAGAGACTCCGGGAGCTACGAGCAGTACTTC. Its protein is CATSRDSGSYEQYF.

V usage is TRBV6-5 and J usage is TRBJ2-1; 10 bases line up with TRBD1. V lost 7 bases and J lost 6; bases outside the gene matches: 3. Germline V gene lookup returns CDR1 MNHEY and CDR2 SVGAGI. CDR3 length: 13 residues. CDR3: CASMTGGLNEQFF. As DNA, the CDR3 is TGTGCCAGCATGACAGGGGGCCTCAATGAGCAGTTCTTC.

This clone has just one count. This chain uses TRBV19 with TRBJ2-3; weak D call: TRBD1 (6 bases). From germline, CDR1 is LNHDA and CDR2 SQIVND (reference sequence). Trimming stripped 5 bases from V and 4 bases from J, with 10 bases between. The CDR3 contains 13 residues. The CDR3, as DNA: TGTGCCAGTAGTCTACAGGGCGCAGATACGCAGTATTTT. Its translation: CASSLQGADTQYF.

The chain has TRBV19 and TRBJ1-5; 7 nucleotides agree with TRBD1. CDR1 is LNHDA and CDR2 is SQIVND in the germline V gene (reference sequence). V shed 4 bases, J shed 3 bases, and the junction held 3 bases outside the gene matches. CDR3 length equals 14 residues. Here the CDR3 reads CASSKTGPNQPQHF. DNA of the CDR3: TGTGCCAGTAGTAAGACAGGGCCCAATCAGCCCCAGCATTTT.

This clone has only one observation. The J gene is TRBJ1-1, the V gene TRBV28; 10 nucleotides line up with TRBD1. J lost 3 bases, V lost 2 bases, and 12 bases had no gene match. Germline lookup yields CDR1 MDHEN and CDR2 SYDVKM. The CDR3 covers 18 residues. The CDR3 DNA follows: TGTGCCAGCAGTTTACGCACACCCCGACAGGGGGCGGACACTGAAGCTTTCTTT. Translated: CASSLRTPRQGADTEAFF.

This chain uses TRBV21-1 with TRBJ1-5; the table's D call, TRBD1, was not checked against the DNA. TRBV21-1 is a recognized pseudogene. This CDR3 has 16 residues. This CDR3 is CASSKVSFQGSQPQHF. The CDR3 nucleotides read TGTGCCAGCAGCAAAGTTTCCTTCCAGGGGAGCCAGCCCCAGCATTTT.

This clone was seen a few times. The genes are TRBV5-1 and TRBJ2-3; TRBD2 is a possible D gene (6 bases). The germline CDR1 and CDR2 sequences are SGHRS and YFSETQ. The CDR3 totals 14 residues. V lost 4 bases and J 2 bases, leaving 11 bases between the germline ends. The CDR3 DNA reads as TGCGCCAGCAGCAAGGCTAGCGTCACAGATACGCAGTATTTT. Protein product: CASSKASVTDTQYF. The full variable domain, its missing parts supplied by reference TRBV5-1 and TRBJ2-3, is KAGVTQTPRYLIKTRGQQVTLSCSPISGHRSVSWYQQTPGQGLQFLFEYFSETQRNKGNFPGRFSGRQFSNSRSEMNVSTLELGDSALYLCASSKASVTDTQYFGPGTRLTVL.

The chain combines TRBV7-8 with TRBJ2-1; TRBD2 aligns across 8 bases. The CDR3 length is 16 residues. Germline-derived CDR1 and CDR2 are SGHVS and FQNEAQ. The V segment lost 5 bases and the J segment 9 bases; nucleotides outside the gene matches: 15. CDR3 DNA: TGTGCCAGCAGCCCTCTTACTGGAGGACTAGCCGGTGAGCAGTTCTTC. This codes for CASSPLTGGLAGEQFF.

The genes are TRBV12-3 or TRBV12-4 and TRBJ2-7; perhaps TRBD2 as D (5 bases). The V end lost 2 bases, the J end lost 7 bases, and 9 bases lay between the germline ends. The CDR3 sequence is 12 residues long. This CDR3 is CASSLSPGEQYF. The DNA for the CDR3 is TGTGCCAGCAGTTTATCCCCGGGAGAGCAGTACTTC.

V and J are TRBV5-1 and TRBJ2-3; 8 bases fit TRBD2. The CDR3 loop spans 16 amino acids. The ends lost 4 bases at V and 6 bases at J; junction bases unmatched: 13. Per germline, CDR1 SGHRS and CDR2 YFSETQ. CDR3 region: CASSIPQAGATDTQYF. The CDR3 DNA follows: TGCGCCAGCAGCATCCCGCAAGCGGGAGCAACCGATACGCAGTATTTT.

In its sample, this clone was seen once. In DNA form, the CDR3 reads TGCGCCAGCAGCCCTTTTGGGACAGCCAATTCACCCCTCCACTTT. This sequence encodes CASSPFGTANSPLHF. The V and J genes are TRBV4-1 and TRBJ1-6, with TRBD1 matching over 7 bases. The CDR3 is 15 residues long. Germline V gene sequence: CDR1 MGHRA, CDR2 YSYEKL. V was pared by 4 bases and J by 7 bases, with 7 bases of the junction left unmatched.